This TCR beta chain was identified in a study of blood T cell repertoires in COVID-19. At the level of the study: Both acute and convalescent COVID-19 samples were obtained from the United States, Italy and Spain. PBMCs, B-cell-depleted T cells, or T cells were the source of the cDNA or gDNA that made up the material.

Per the germline V gene, CDR1 is LNHDA and CDR2 is SQIVND (reference sequence). Trimming took off 8 bases at V and 5 bases at J, with 9 bases between the two ends. The CDR3 is 11 amino acids. The protocol was immunoSEQ multiplex PCR, while the TCRdb copy is restricted to in-frame clones and leaves out a portion. The sample lists about 150,000 clones, 70% to 90% occurring once. The receptor's source is a woman between 55 and 75 years old with COVID-19, enrolled during active disease. Sequenced sample: peripheral blood. V and J are TRBV19 and TRBJ1-1; tentatively, D is TRBD1 (5 bases). This CDR3 is CASSGRTEAFF. The CDR3 DNA sequence: TGTGCCAGTTCAGGGAGGACTGAAGCTTTCTTT.